This T cell receptor (beta chain) was profiled in a study of blood T cell repertoires in COVID-19. Using immunoSEQ multiplex PCR, the repertoire was profiled, and TCRdb retains in-frame clones only, with some absent. The sample holds some 70,000 clones, about four fifths seen once. The junction had 12 bases not matched to a gene; V was cut back by 4 bases and J by 5 bases. There are 15 residues in the CDR3. Per germline, CDR1 SGHRS and CDR2 YFSETQ. Sequencing was done on a sample of peripheral blood. The gene calls are TRBV5-1 and TRBJ2-7; TRBD2 matches 7 bases. This receptor was obtained from a man between 60 and 70 years old with COVID-19, enrolled during active disease. CDR3 residues: CASSLAGGTYNEQYF. CDR3 DNA sequence: TGCGCCAGCAGCCTCGCCGGGGGGACCTATAACGAGCAGTACTTC.